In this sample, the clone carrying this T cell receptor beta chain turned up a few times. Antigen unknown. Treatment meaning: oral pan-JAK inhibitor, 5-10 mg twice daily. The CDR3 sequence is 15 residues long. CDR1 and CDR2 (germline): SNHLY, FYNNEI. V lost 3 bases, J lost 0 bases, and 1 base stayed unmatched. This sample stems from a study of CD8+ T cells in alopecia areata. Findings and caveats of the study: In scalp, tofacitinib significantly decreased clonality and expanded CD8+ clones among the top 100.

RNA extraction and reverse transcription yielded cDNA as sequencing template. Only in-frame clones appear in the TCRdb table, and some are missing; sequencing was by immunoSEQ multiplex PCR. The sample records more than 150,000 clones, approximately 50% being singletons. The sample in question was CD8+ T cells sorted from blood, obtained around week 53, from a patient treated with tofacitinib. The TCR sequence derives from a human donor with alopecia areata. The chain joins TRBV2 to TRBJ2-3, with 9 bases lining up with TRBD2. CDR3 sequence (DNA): TGTGCCAGCAGTGAGCGGGGGGGCAGCACAGATACGCAGTATTTT. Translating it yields CASSERGGSTDTQYF. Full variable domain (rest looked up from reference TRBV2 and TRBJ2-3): EPEVTQTPSHQVTQMGQEVILRCVPISNHLYFYWYRQILGQKVEFLVSFYNNEISEKSEIFDDQFSVERPDGSNFTLKIRSTKLEDSAMYFCASSERGGSTDTQYFGPGTRLTVL.